These 21 T cell receptor beta chains share one sample of origin, sequenced in a study of T cell changes during pregnancy in multiple sclerosis. TCRdb's copy holds only in-frame clones and misses some; the assay was immunoSEQ multiplex PCR. Of over 30,000 clones detected, roughly nine tenths appear once; the ten largest clones hold 11%. Sequenced here: CD8+ T cells from peripheral blood mononuclear cells, sampled in the third trimester of pregnancy. The origin of the receptors is a female donor with multiple sclerosis, enrolled in a pregnancy study.

This chain links TRBV29-1 with TRBJ2-7; tentative D call: TRBD2 (6 bases). The CDR3 length is 13 residues. V gave up 7 bases and J gave up 4 bases, with 17 bases separating them. The germline V gene has CDR1 SQVTM and CDR2 ANQGSEA. CDR3 nucleotides: TGCAGCGCCCGGGACTTCCGGGAATACGAGCAGTACTTC. Its protein product is CSARDFREYEQYF.

Details on this clone: The same CDR3 is also encoded by other DNA sequences in this sample. This chain uses TRBV27 with TRBJ2-7; D is ambiguous. Trimming took 3 bases from V and 1 from J, leaving 7 bases between them. The length of the CDR3 is 13 residues. Looked up from germline, CDR1 is MNHEY and CDR2 is SMNVEV (reference sequence). The CDR3, as DNA: TGTGCCAGCAGTTTTGGCGGATCCTACGAGCAGTACTTC. This codes for CASSFGGSYEQYF.

The chain has TRBV7-8 and TRBJ1-2; 9 nucleotides agree with TRBD1. Germline CDR1 is SGHVS and CDR2 is FQNEAQ. V gave up 5 bases and J gave up 5 bases; unmatched junction bases: 3. The CDR3 contains 13 residues. This CDR3 reads CASSQGTGYGYTF. As DNA, the CDR3 is TGTGCCAGCAGCCAAGGGACAGGGTATGGCTACACCTTC.

This clone was seen a few times. The chain uses TRBV2 and TRBJ1-1; no firm D call. Trimming removed 7 bases from V and 5 bases from J, with 11 bases in between. This CDR3 region has 12 residues. The germline gives CDR1 SNHLY, CDR2 FYNNEI. This CDR3 is CASTGGRTEAFF. The CDR3, as DNA: TGTGCCAGCACGGGAGGGAGGACTGAAGCTTTCTTT.

This CDR3 is CASTFTRGEIGNTEAFF. The CDR3 DNA reads as TGTGCCAGCACCTTTACCCGAGGCGAGATAGGAAACACTGAAGCTTTCTTT. The gene calls are TRBV28 and TRBJ1-1; D remains ambiguous. Germline V gene lookup returns CDR1 MDHEN and CDR2 SYDVKM. V gave up 7 bases and J gave up 2 bases, with 23 bases separating them. The CDR3 is 17 amino acids.

This clone was counted a few times. V and J are TRBV30 and TRBJ1-1, with D unclear. V shed 3 bases and J shed 0 bases, with 2 bases lying between them. Germline V CDR1 and CDR2: GTSNPN, SVGIG (reference sequence). The CDR3 runs to 11 residues. CDR3 in amino acids: CAWSLNTEAFF. The CDR3 DNA reads as TGTGCCTGGAGCTTGAACACTGAAGCTTTCTTT.

The chain employs TRBV20-1 and TRBJ2-3, with a weak D call TRBD2 (6 bases). Germline V CDR1 and CDR2: DFQATT, SNEGSKA (reference sequence). This CDR3 is 11 amino acids long. The CDR3 loop is CSLGLPLGQYF. Here the CDR3 DNA reads TGCAGCTTGGGACTTCCCTTGGGGCAGTATTTT.

This clone ranks as large. V is TRBV7-9 and J is TRBJ1-2; the match to TRBD1 covers 8 bases. The trim removed 4 bases at V and 8 bases at J, leaving 12 bases unmatched. Germline lookup yields CDR1 SEHNR and CDR2 FQNEAQ (reference sequence). The length of the CDR3 is 15 residues. CDR3 nucleotide sequence: TGTGCCAGCAGCTCTCGGGACAGGACGGGGGAAGGCTACACCTTC. Protein sequence: CASSSRDRTGEGYTF.

V and J are TRBV30 and TRBJ2-5, with 10 nucleotides matching TRBD1. Judging by the DNA end, TRBJ2-7 fits better; the J call may be wrong. This CDR3 has 14 residues. The germline V gene encodes CDR1 GTSNPN and CDR2 SVGIG (reference sequence). The CDR3 DNA follows: TGTGCCTGGAGTAAGGGACAGGGGCCCTACGAGCAGTACTTC. Its translation: CAWSKGQGPYEQYF.

The rearrangement joins TRBV11-2 to TRBJ2-7; 7 positions match TRBD2. This CDR3 comprises 16 residues. Germline V CDR1 and CDR2: SGHAT, FQNNGV. With 5 bases clipped from V and 7 bases from J, the junction kept 17 bases outside the gene matches. CDR3 in amino acids: CASSHASGGFSEEQYF. The CDR3 DNA follows: TGTGCCAGCAGCCATGCTAGCGGCGGTTTTTCAGAAGAGCAGTACTTC.

V is TRBV9 and J is TRBJ2-3, with D possibly matching TRBD1 (5 bases). The CDR3 has 13 amino acids. Deletions cut 5 bases from V and 9 bases from J, with 16 bases between. Looked up from germline, CDR1 is SGDLS and CDR2 is YYNGEE. The CDR3: CASSPYRSGTQYF. The CDR3 region has the DNA TGTGCCAGCAGTCCTTACAGGAGTGGAACGCAGTATTTT.

This clone was observed once. The chain has TRBV27 and TRBJ1-1, with TRBD1 as a possible D gene (5 bases). Germline loops: CDR1 MNHEY, CDR2 SMNVEV (reference sequence). This CDR3 is built from 11 residues. V lost 11 bases and J 1 base, leaving 8 bases between the germline ends. Written as DNA, the CDR3 is TGTGCCGTCGGGGGGAACACTGAAGCTTTCTTT. Its protein product is CAVGGNTEAFF.

V usage is TRBV19 and J usage is TRBJ1-5; the D gene is possibly TRBD1 (6 bases). Between the trimmed V and J ends, which lost 4 bases and 3 bases, there was a span of 16 bases. CDR1 is LNHDA and CDR2 is SQIVND in the germline V gene (reference sequence). CDR3 size: 16 residues. CDR3 sequence: CASSTHYRDNNQPQHF. The CDR3 nucleotides read TGTGCCAGTAGTACTCATTACCGGGACAACAATCAGCCCCAGCATTTT.

The chain couples TRBV19 to TRBJ2-1; D is possibly TRBD2 (7 bases). The CDR3 loop spans 14 amino acids. Germline V gene data show CDR1 as LNHDA and CDR2 as SQIVND (reference sequence). The V end was cut by 7 bases, the J end by 7 bases, with 17 bases between. The DNA for the CDR3 is TGTGCCAGTAACCGACGGGGGGCGAGGAATGAGCAGTTCTTC. Translating gives CASNRRGARNEQFF.

This clone was counted ten times or more. The chain uses TRBV4-2 and TRBJ2-6, with D maybe TRBD2 (5 bases). This CDR3 spans 16 amino acids. Between the trimmed V and J ends, which lost 0 bases and 2 bases, there was a span of 8 bases. Germline V gives CDR1 LGHNA, CDR2 YNFKEQ. The CDR3 DNA follows: TGTGCCAGCAGCCAAGAATCCGGGACTGGGGCCAACGTCCTGACTTTC. As protein: CASSQESGTGANVLTF.

This chain connects TRBV6-1 to TRBJ2-1; 9 bases map to TRBD1. The CDR3 loop spans 14 amino acids. Germline V lookup: CDR1 MNHNS, CDR2 SASEGT. After removal of 3 bases from V and 7 bases from J, the junction contained 4 bases not matched to a gene. The CDR3 is CASSDGQGWNEQFF. The CDR3 DNA reads TGTGCCAGCAGTGATGGACAGGGGTGGAATGAGCAGTTCTTC.

This clone is a singleton in its sample. The chain carries TRBV2 and TRBJ2-1, with a tentative D call TRBD2 (5 bases). The V gene's germline CDR1 is SNHLY and CDR2 FYNNEI. This CDR3 is built from 16 residues. Trimming took off 2 bases at V and 5 bases at J, with 16 bases between the two ends. In DNA form, the CDR3 reads TGTGCCAGCAGTGAAAAATCTCGGGGATACGACAATGAGCAGTTCTTC. Its protein is CASSEKSRGYDNEQFF. Based on the CDR3 plus reference TRBV2 and TRBJ2-1, the full variable domain is EPEVTQTPSHQVTQMGQEVILRCVPISNHLYFYWYRQILGQKVEFLVSFYNNEISEKSEIFDDQFSVERPDGSNFTLKIRSTKLEDSAMYFCASSEKSRGYDNEQFFGPGTRLTVL.

V and J are TRBV9 and TRBJ2-7; D gene unclear. The V gene lost 4 bases and the J gene lost 3 bases, with 11 bases spanning the gap. Germline V gives CDR1 SGDLS, CDR2 YYNGEE. The CDR3 spans 13 residues. The CDR3 sequence is CASSTGPNYEQYF. In nucleotides, the CDR3 is TGTGCCAGCAGCACGGGTCCCAACTACGAGCAGTACTTC.

J is TRBJ1-5 and V is TRBV27, with D unclear. The CDR3 totals 13 residues. V gave up 1 base and J gave up 3 bases, with 4 bases separating them. Germline CDR1 MNHEY, CDR2 SMNVEV (reference sequence). In DNA form, the CDR3 reads TGTGCCAGCAGTTTATACATCAATCAGCCCCAGCATTTT. This gives the protein CASSLYINQPQHF.

The V and J genes are TRBV19 and TRBJ1-1, with 8 bases fitting TRBD1. The CDR3 runs to 14 residues. Germline CDR1 and CDR2: LNHDA and SQIVND (reference sequence). J lost 3 bases, V lost 10 bases, and 10 bases had no gene match. DNA of the CDR3: TGTGCCACCTTAGACAGGGGTTCGGACACTGAAGCTTTCTTT. Residues: CATLDRGSDTEAFF.

This sequence joins TRBV27 and TRBJ1-1; TRBD1 is a possible D gene (6 bases). V was clipped by 8 bases and J by 7 bases, with 26 bases between them. The CDR3 sequence is 16 residues long. Germline V gives CDR1 MNHEY, CDR2 SMNVEV (reference sequence). CDR3 amino acids: CASADGTQGPGGEAFF. DNA for the CDR3: TGTGCCAGCGCAGACGGGACGCAGGGGCCGGGAGGTGAAGCTTTCTTT.